This T cell receptor beta chain was recovered during a study (dated by TCRdb to about 2015). Regarding the study in general: Whether tumor-infiltrating Tregs in breast cancer are recruited from blood Tregs or converted in situ from other CD4+ T cell subsets was tested.

Full-length TCR variable regions were amplified by 5' RACE PCR using constant-region reverse primers, and then by semi-nested PCR using Nested Universal Primer A. The ReliaPrep RNA Cell Miniprep System was used to extract total RNA, which was then reverse transcribed into 5'RACE-ready cDNA with the SMARTer RACE 5'/3' Kit. An Illumina MiSeq was used to sequence the full-length TCR alpha and beta libraries, which had been barcoded with multiplex adaptors. The paper's processing steps were these. For each of nine subset-tissue groups, sequencing data from the five patients were combined, and the groups were compared by unsupervised clustering of TCR gene usage. Repertoire similarity was calculated with the Morisita-Horn index, weighting shared sequences by their contribution to each repertoire. In-frame beta chains were kept once TCRdb had trimmed the public reads at Q25 with fastp and called clones with MiXCR. Identical CDR3 protein sequences are pooled into one entry, listed with their most common genes and DNA. V and J calls and clone size were set by TCRdb, not the authors. This sample is represented by about 46,000 distinct CDR3 sequences; roughly 30% of them were singletons. Roughly 2% of the sample rests with the top ten.

Here is what the overall study found, with its caveats: The greatest overlap of tumor-infiltrating Treg TCR alpha and beta sequences was with tumor naive CD4+ T cells, followed next by blood naive CD4+ T cells. Validation in the larger cohort was restricted to a single TCR beta V-J rearrangement rather than whole repertoires. Tumor memory CD4+ T cell TCR gene usage was found to cluster with blood and lymph node memory CD4+ cells and with lymph node naive CD4+ cells.

Naive CD4+ T cells were purified with the Miltenyi Naive CD4+ T Cell Isolation kit, with Tregs depleted using CD25 microbeads. Tregs, naive and memory CD4+ T cells from tumor, blood and ipsilateral draining lymph nodes of five breast cancer patients underwent full-length TCR alpha and beta sequencing. Ficoll density gradient centrifugation was used to isolate mononuclear cells from lymph nodes or from approximately 46 ml of peripheral blood. FACS confirmed that the sorted cell populations were more than 90% pure. The CDR3 contains 17 residues, cysteine and phenylalanine counted. Only the CDR3 DNA is retained, 51 bases long and in frame from the first base. V loses 0 bases at its end and J loses 3 bases; junction bases beyond the gene matches: 6. According to the germline V gene (reference sequence), CDR1 reads LGHDT and CDR2 reads YNNKEL. This clonotype has more than one count but fewer than ten. There is no known antigen for this receptor. No base-level quality is on record; no much larger clone is a single base apart.

The receptor comes from a female donor with breast cancer. The rearrangement combines TRBV3-1 with TRBJ2-1, with 9 bases aligning to TRBD2. Sequences were obtained from naive CD4+ T cells sorted from blood. What the cell subset or site label conveys for this sample: naive CD4+ T cells, CD4+CD45RA+CD25-. The sequenced DNA is TGTGCCAGCAGCCAAGAGACTAGCGGAGACAACTACAATGAGCAGTTCTTC. Its protein product is CASSQETSGDNYNEQFF.